A selection of T cell receptor beta chains follows, all from one sample in a study of vaccination effects on CD4 cells after COVID-19. Measured with immunoSEQ multiplex PCR; TCRdb has only the in-frame clones, and not every one. The table lists 25,000 to 35,000 clones, about 73% of them singletons. These receptors' targets are unknown. The starting material was CD4+ T cells from PBMCs cultured without peptide, obtained before COVID-19 vaccination. All receptors come from a human donor who received a COVID-19 vaccine. The CDR3 runs from the conserved cysteine through the conserved F or W. A D gene is named only where the DNA matches it firmly. Expanded clones are given a class, and other clones once, few, many or no size at all.

CDR3	DNA	D	size	V	J
CASSTTGTGRHEQYF	TGTGCCAGCAGCACAACCGGGACAGGGCGACACGAGCAGTACTTC	NA	once	TRBV21-1	TRBJ2-7
CASSSLTGGVLNEQFF	TGTGCCAGCTCATCACTGACAGGGGGCGTTTTAAATGAGCAGTTCTTC	TRBD1	NA	TRBV18	TRBJ2-1
CASRAGTTSGNTIYF	TGCGCCAGCAGAGCCGGGACAACTTCTGGAAACACCATATATTTT	NA	NA	TRBV5-1	TRBJ1-3
CASMAGLVSDTQYF	TGTGCCAGCATGGCCGGACTAGTTTCAGATACGCAGTATTTT	TRBD2	NA	TRBV6-5	TRBJ2-3
CASSFDRQNTEAFF	TGTGCCAGCAGCTTTGACAGACAAAACACTGAAGCTTTCTTT	NA	NA	TRBV7-2	TRBJ1-1
CASGTTTGSTGELFF	TGTGCCAGCGGTACCACGACAGGGTCGACCGGGGAGCTGTTTTTT	TRBD1	NA	TRBV2	TRBJ2-2
CASRLSLANYGYTF	TGTGCCAGCAGGCTGAGCTTAGCTAACTATGGCTACACCTTC	NA	NA	TRBV6-4	TRBJ1-2
CASSELAGDTGELFF	TGTGCCAGCAGTGAACTAGCGGGAGACACCGGGGAGCTGTTTTTT	TRBD2	few	TRBV6-1	TRBJ2-2
CASKSWTANSYEQYF	TGTGCCAGCAAGAGCTGGACAGCCAACTCCTACGAGCAGTACTTC	NA	few	TRBV2	TRBJ2-7
CASSYSPVENTIYF	TGTGCCAGCAGTTACTCTCCGGTGGAAAACACCATATATTTT	NA	NA	TRBV6-5	TRBJ1-3
CASSLQPGLGGELFF	TGTGCCAGCAGCTTACAACCAGGGTTGGGCGGGGAGCTGTTTTTT	NA	few	TRBV7-2	TRBJ2-2
CASSELTPGNTIYF	TGTGCCAGCAGTGAATTGACACCTGGAAACACCATATATTTT	NA	few	TRBV2	TRBJ1-3
CASSVGLAGEIEQYF	TGTGCCAGCAGCGTGGGACTAGCGGGAGAGATCGAGCAGTACTTC	TRBD2	NA	TRBV11-3	TRBJ2-7
CASSSSIEQFF	TGTGCCAGCAGCTCGTCTATTGAGCAGTTCTTC	NA	NA	TRBV7-2	TRBJ2-1
CASSVDGPNEKLFF	TGTGCCAGCAGCGTGGACGGACCTAATGAAAAACTGTTTTTT	NA	few	TRBV5-4	TRBJ1-4
CASSQSRGWGTEAFF	TGTGCCAGCAGCCAGTCGAGAGGATGGGGGACTGAAGCTTTCTTT	NA	NA	TRBV14	TRBJ1-1
CASSLALFQRGDQETQYF	TGTGCCAGCAGCTTAGCTCTCTTCCAGCGGGGGGACCAAGAGACCCAGTACTTC	TRBD2	NA	TRBV11-2	TRBJ2-5
CASSLDTTNTEAFF	TGTGCCAGCAGTTTAGACACCACCAACACTGAAGCTTTCTTT	NA	NA	TRBV27	TRBJ1-1
CASSGLAGAYNEQFF	TGTGCCAGCAGTGGACTAGCGGGAGCCTACAATGAGCAGTTCTTC	TRBD2	NA	TRBV2	TRBJ2-1
CASSFAPTYEQYF	TGTGCCAGCAGTTTTGCGCCTACCTACGAGCAGTACTTC	NA	NA	TRBV27	TRBJ2-7
CATSAPRGTGSTGANVLTF	TGTGCCACCAGTGCCCCACGAGGGACAGGCTCTACTGGGGCCAACGTCCTGACTTTC	TRBD1	once	TRBV24-1	TRBJ2-6
CAILDRANTEAFF	TGCGCCATCCTAGACAGGGCGAACACTGAAGCTTTCTTT	TRBD1	NA	TRBV10-1	TRBJ1-1
CASSDPGLAGNTGELFF	TGCGCCAGCAGTGACCCCGGACTAGCGGGGAACACCGGGGAGCTGTTTTTT	TRBD2	NA	TRBV10-1	TRBJ2-2
CASSFRGAVLDTQYF	TGTGCCAGCAGTTTCCGCGGGGCCGTTTTAGATACGCAGTATTTT	NA	few	TRBV6-6	TRBJ2-3
CASSQDGVRPYEQYF	TGCGCCAGCAGCCAAGACGGGGTACGTCCCTACGAGCAGTACTTC	NA	NA	TRBV4-1	TRBJ2-7
CASRAGGFLNEQFF	TGTGCCAGCAGAGCGGGAGGGTTTTTGAATGAGCAGTTCTTC	TRBD2	NA	TRBV7-2	TRBJ2-1
CASSSTLGRNTEAFF	TGTGCCAGCAGTTCCACCCTTGGGAGGAACACTGAAGCTTTCTTT	NA	few	TRBV27	TRBJ1-1
CASSVGSAGQGYGYTF	TGTGCCAGCAGCGTAGGTTCTGCGGGACAGGGCTATGGCTACACCTTC	TRBD1	NA	TRBV9	TRBJ1-2
CSASPSGGYQETQYF	TGCAGTGCTAGTCCTTCTGGGGGTTACCAAGAGACCCAGTACTTC	NA	NA	TRBV20-1	TRBJ2-5
CASNEGNANTGELFF	TGCGCCAGCAATGAAGGAAACGCGAACACCGGGGAGCTGTTTTTT	NA	NA	TRBV5-1	TRBJ2-2
CASSFRGGYTF	TGTGCCAGCAGCTTCCGGGGTGGCTACACCTTC	NA	few	TRBV11-2	TRBJ1-2
CASSFGTGPSGELFF	TGCGCCAGCAGCTTTGGGACAGGCCCCAGCGGGGAGCTGTTTTTT	TRBD1	few	TRBV5-1	TRBJ2-2
CAISGGLEAGSYQPQHF	TGTGCCATCAGTGGAGGGTTGGAGGCAGGGTCATATCAGCCCCAGCATTTT	NA	medium-sized	TRBV10-3	TRBJ1-5
CASSDGKGPTDTQYF	TGTGCCAGCAGTGACGGGAAGGGCCCCACAGATACGCAGTATTTT	NA	few	TRBV6-4	TRBJ2-3
CAIATGTGDEKLFF	TGTGCCATAGCCACCGGGACAGGGGATGAAAAACTGTTTTTT	TRBD1	once	TRBV2	TRBJ1-4
CASSLGTSGRATDYEQYF	TGTGCCAGCAGCCTTGGGACTAGCGGGAGGGCCACAGACTACGAGCAGTACTTC	TRBD2	NA	TRBV14	TRBJ2-7
CASSQTHEQFF	TGTGCCAGCAGCCAGACCCACGAGCAGTTCTTC	NA	few	TRBV3-1/TRBV3-2	TRBJ2-1
CASSDRAGANEQFF	TGTGCCAGCAGTGACCGCGCGGGCGCCAATGAGCAGTTCTTC	NA	NA	TRBV6-4	TRBJ2-1
CASSTLSIVRGRNEQFF	TGTGCCAGTAGTACCCTTTCAATCGTCAGGGGCCGGAATGAGCAGTTCTTC	NA	NA	TRBV19	TRBJ2-1
CASSLQGSSYNEQFF	TGTGCCAGCAGCTTACAGGGGAGCTCCTACAATGAGCAGTTCTTC	NA	once	TRBV7-8	TRBJ2-1
CAYQQVLGLSDYNEQFF	TGCGCCTACCAGCAGGTCTTGGGGCTAAGCGACTACAATGAGCAGTTCTTC	NA	NA	TRBV5-1	TRBJ2-1
CASSQPNTGELFF	TGTGCCAGCAGCCAACCGAACACCGGGGAGCTGTTTTTT	NA	few	TRBV3-1/TRBV3-2	TRBJ2-2
CASSSTGSYEQYF	TGTGCCAGCAGTTCCACAGGCTCCTACGAGCAGTACTTC	NA	NA	TRBV27	TRBJ2-7
CASSDSGGGNGYTF	TGTGCCAGCAGTGACTCGGGGGGAGGAAATGGCTACACCTTC	NA	once	TRBV6-4	TRBJ1-2
CASSRETGLYEQYF	TGTGCCAGTAGTAGAGAGACAGGGTTGTACGAGCAGTACTTC	TRBD1	once	TRBV19	TRBJ2-7
CASSLSTGEFNEQFF	TGTGCCAGCTCACTGTCCACTGGGGAATTCAATGAGCAGTTCTTC	NA	NA	TRBV18	TRBJ2-1
CASSLVSSPSSYNEQFF	TGTGCCAGCAGCTTAGTATCTAGCCCTAGCTCCTACAATGAGCAGTTCTTC	NA	NA	TRBV13	TRBJ2-1
CASSRPGAGNTGELFF	TGTGCCAGCAGCCGACCAGGGGCGGGGAACACCGGGGAGCTGTTTTTT	NA	NA	TRBV16	TRBJ2-2
CAWILGGDTEAFF	TGTGCCTGGATATTGGGGGGGGACACTGAAGCTTTCTTT	NA	NA	TRBV30	TRBJ1-1
CAWSVTYGYTF	TGTGCCTGGAGTGTTACCTATGGCTACACCTTC	NA	NA	TRBV30	TRBJ1-2
CASSRQGAAETQYF	TGTGCCAGCAGCCGACAGGGAGCGGCAGAGACCCAGTACTTC	TRBD1	NA	TRBV5-4	TRBJ2-5
CATSRSMTVPYEQYF	TGTGCCACCTCACGGAGTATGACGGTTCCCTACGAGCAGTACTTC	NA	NA	TRBV24-1	TRBJ2-7
CASSYDHSGVYEQYF	TGTGCCAGCAGTTACGATCATTCTGGGGTTTACGAGCAGTACTTC	NA	NA	TRBV6-5	TRBJ2-7